Listed below are T cell receptor beta chains from one sample, sequenced in a study of blood T cell repertoires in COVID-19. Profiling relied on immunoSEQ multiplex PCR, and the TCRdb table lists in-frame clones only, not all of them. The sample lists 70,000 or so clones, around 85% occurring once. What was sequenced was peripheral blood. Every receptor here comes from a man in his forties with COVID-19, enrolled during active disease. Each CDR3 is given without its conserved first and last residue. D genes are given only for firm matches.

D	J	V	CDR3
TRBD1	TRBJ2-2	TRBV11-2	ASSPLTGGADGELF
.	TRBJ2-7	TRBV11-2	ASSLAVPPDFAPYEQY
TRBD1	TRBJ1-2	TRBV3-1/TRBV3-2	ASSQGDRGDGYT
.	TRBJ2-1	TRBV3-1/TRBV3-2	ASSPPQGEQF
.	TRBJ1-5	TRBV6-5	ASTSRAGRVQPQH
.	TRBJ2-1	TRBV7-3	ASSAGPQNEQF
.	TRBJ2-1	TRBV6-1	ASSDTDNEQF
TRBD1	TRBJ1-4	TRBV7-2	ASSLVPPGTGGGKLF
.	TRBJ2-6	TRBV6-5	ASRELRSGANVLT
TRBD2	TRBJ2-5	TRBV5-6	ASTPGQRGIQETQY
.	TRBJ1-2	TRBV7-3	ASSSTEGVLRYT
TRBD1	TRBJ2-1	TRBV7-9	ASSQHGTGDYNEQF
TRBD2	TRBJ2-3	TRBV30	AWSGLAGAMTDTQY
TRBD1	TRBJ1-5	TRBV6-1	ASSEVLQGGWQPQH
.	TRBJ1-1	TRBV15	ATSVGGWGTEAF
.	TRBJ1-1	TRBV12-3/TRBV12-4	ASGLYMNTEAF
TRBD2	TRBJ2-1	TRBV7-7	ASSPGLAGALEQF
TRBD2	TRBJ2-5	TRBV30	ACGLAGGQETQY
.	TRBJ2-5	TRBV4-1	ASSQDSDRVNQETQY
.	TRBJ1-3	TRBV15	ATSRLPGNTIY
.	TRBJ1-5	TRBV5-1	ASSQFGGLNQPQH
.	TRBJ1-2	TRBV5-6	ASSSGSYGYT
TRBD1	TRBJ1-4	TRBV6-1	ASSDPGGLLTNEKLF
TRBD2	TRBJ2-5	TRBV18	ASSSGVKTQY
TRBD2	TRBJ2-2	TRBV19	ASKRSGGESGELF
TRBD1	TRBJ1-1	TRBV2	ASSAQGTNTEAF
TRBD1	TRBJ1-2	TRBV30	ATPGGARRGYT
.	TRBJ1-1	TRBV28	ASSLGDIFGAF
.	TRBJ1-5	TRBV6-5	ASRRDLSNQPQH
.	TRBJ1-1	TRBV11-3	ASSLGAHNTEAF
.	TRBJ2-5	TRBV6-6	AASRDSETQY
TRBD2	TRBJ2-5	TRBV29-1	RGLAGGETQY
TRBD1	TRBJ1-4	TRBV6-6	ASSTGQGPEKLF
.	TRBJ2-3	TRBV7-2	ASSFENTDTQY
.	TRBJ1-1	TRBV2	ASSMTGNTEAF
.	TRBJ1-1	TRBV28	ASMEGARAAF
.	TRBJ2-1	TRBV10-1	ASGKGINEQF
.	TRBJ2-3	TRBV4-1	ASSHPSGTDTQY
TRBD1	TRBJ1-5	TRBV19	ASSQGQWYSNQPQH
.	TRBJ1-5	TRBV18	ASSPGRGTDQPQH
TRBD1	TRBJ2-2	TRBV5-1	ASTPGQGNSGELF
TRBD1	TRBJ2-5	TRBV12-3/TRBV12-4	ASSPGQGETQY
.	TRBJ2-7	TRBV18	ASSLDRPREQY
.	TRBJ1-2	TRBV18	ASSPQPDGYT
.	TRBJ1-2	TRBV6-4	ASSDSPWRGYT
.	TRBJ1-6	TRBV4-2	AARGAVHSPLH
.	TRBJ2-2	TRBV3-1/TRBV3-2	ASSPVADLNGELF
TRBD1	TRBJ2-5	TRBV5-1	ASSLVGTGQETQY
TRBD2	TRBJ2-5	TRBV2	ASSRRSGDQETQY
TRBD1	TRBJ1-4	TRBV30	AWSATGTGDEKLF
TRBD2	TRBJ2-3	TRBV7-7	ASSPTSGASTDTQY
TRBD1	TRBJ2-1	TRBV28	ASSFQEGTGGDEQF
.	TRBJ2-6	TRBV30	AWSLAGANVLT
TRBD1	TRBJ1-1	TRBV2	ASSADRDTEAF